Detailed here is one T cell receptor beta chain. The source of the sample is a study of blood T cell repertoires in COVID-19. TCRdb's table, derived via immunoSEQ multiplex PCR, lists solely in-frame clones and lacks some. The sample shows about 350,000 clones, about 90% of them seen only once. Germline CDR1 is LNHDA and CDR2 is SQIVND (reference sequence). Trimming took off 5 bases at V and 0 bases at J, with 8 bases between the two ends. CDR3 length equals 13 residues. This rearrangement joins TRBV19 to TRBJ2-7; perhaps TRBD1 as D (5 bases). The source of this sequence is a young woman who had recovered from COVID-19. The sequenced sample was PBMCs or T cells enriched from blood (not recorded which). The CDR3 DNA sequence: TGTGCCAGTAGTCCAGGGATCTCCTACGAGCAGTACTTC. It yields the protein CASSPGISYEQYF.